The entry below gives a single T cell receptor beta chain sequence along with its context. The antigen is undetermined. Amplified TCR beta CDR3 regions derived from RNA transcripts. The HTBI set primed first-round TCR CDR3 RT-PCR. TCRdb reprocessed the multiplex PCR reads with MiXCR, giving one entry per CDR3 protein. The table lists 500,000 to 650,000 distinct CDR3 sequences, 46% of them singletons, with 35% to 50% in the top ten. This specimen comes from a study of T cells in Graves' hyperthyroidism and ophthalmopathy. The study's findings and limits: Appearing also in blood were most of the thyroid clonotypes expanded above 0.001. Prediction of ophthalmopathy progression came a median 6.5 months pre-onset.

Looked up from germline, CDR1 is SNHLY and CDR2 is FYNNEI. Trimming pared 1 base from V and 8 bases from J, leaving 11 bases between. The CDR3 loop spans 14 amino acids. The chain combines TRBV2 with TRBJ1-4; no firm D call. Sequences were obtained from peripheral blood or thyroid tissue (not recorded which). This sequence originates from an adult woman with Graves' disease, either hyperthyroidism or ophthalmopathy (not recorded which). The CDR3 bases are TGTGCCAGCAGTGAAGTGCGTGTGAAAGAAAAACTGTTTTTT. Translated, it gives CASSEVRVKEKLFF. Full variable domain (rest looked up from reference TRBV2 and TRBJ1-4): EPEVTQTPSHQVTQMGQEVILRCVPISNHLYFYWYRQILGQKVEFLVSFYNNEISEKSEIFDDQFSVERPDGSNFTLKIRSTKLEDSAMYFCASSEVRVKEKLFFGSGTQLSVL.